This entry concerns a single T cell receptor beta chain. Its target is unknown. Germline and junction disagree at one end, which may indicate a read error. The data originate from a study of cytomegalovirus exposure and HLA in healthy donors. Notes on the study in general: Indistinguishable V segments, including TRBV6-2 and TRBV6-3, were excluded. Diagnosis of cytomegalovirus status made by the classifier reportedly showed high specificity and sensitivity.

CDR3 length equals 15 residues. Germline CDR1 reads MNHNY; CDR2 reads SVGAGI (reference sequence). Amplification used 60 Vbeta primers and 13 Jbeta primers. The repertoire was sequenced with immunoSEQ multiplex PCR; TCRdb's copy has only in-frame clones and lacks some. The sample carries approximately 100,000 clones, 75% recorded once. The sequenced sample consisted of PBMCs. The genes are TRBV6-6 and TRBJ2-2; TRBD1 matches 11 bases. The receptor was derived from a male donor in good health and CMV-seropositive. CDR3: CATSRRTGGIGELFF. The CDR3 bases are TGTGCCACCAGTAGAAGGACAGGGGGCATCGGGGAGCTGTTTTTT.